The present TCR beta chain was sequenced within a study of CD8+ T cells in alopecia areata. Study observations and caveats: A large proportion of expanded lesional clones were detected persisting in scalp and blood during tofacitinib.

Extraction and reverse transcription of RNA yielded cDNA as the sequencing template. Profiled with immunoSEQ multiplex PCR; TCRdb holds only in-frame clones, not every one. This table holds about 190,000 clones, 60% to 70% found once. Notes on this clone: Its antigen is not known.

Treatment noted: oral pan-JAK inhibitor, 5-10 mg twice daily. CD4+ and CD8+ T cells were sorted from PBMCs stained for CD3, CD4 and CD8. CDR1 is MGHRA, CDR2 YSYEKL, per germline. The CDR3 runs to 14 residues. V lost 3 bases, J lost 0 bases, and 6 bases lay in between. This rearrangement joins TRBV4-1 to TRBJ1-5; D uncertain. Source: CD4+ T cells sorted from blood, taken at week 4, from a patient treated with tofacitinib. The TCR comes from a human donor with alopecia areata. The CDR3 spells CASSQDYSNQPQHF. For the CDR3, the DNA is TGCGCCAGCAGCCAGGATTATAGCAATCAGCCCCAGCATTTT.